The 18 T cell receptor beta chains below come from one sample, sequenced in a study of T cells in Graves' hyperthyroidism and ophthalmopathy. TCR beta CDR3 sequences were amplified from RNA transcripts. With the HTBI primer set, the TCR CDR3 went through a first round of RT-PCR. TCRdb re-derived calls from the multiplex PCR reads in MiXCR, one entry per CDR3 protein. The sample shows some 370,000 distinct CDR3 sequences, roughly 17% of them seen only once. Sequencing was performed on blood. The receptors derive from a woman in her twenties or thirties with Graves' hyperthyroidism that later progressed to Graves' ophthalmopathy.

This clonotype was counted ten times or more. The gene calls are TRBV7-9 and TRBJ2-3; TRBD2 agrees at 9 bases. V dropped 2 bases and J dropped 0; count of bases not matched to a gene: 6. This CDR3 is 17 amino acids long. Germline CDR1 SEHNR, CDR2 FQNEAQ (reference sequence). The CDR3 reads CASSLLREGLSTDTQYF. The CDR3 coding sequence is TGTGCCAGCAGCTTACTGCGGGAGGGCCTTAGCACAGATACGCAGTATTTT.

This clonotype was detected many times. The chain uses TRBV20-1 and TRBJ2-7; a possible D gene is TRBD1 (8 bases). The CDR3 runs to 16 residues. Trimming pared 3 bases from V and 2 bases from J, leaving 20 bases between. The V gene's germline CDR1 is DFQATT and CDR2 SNEGSKA (reference sequence). This chain's CDR3 is CSARDREGEFPYEQYF. The CDR3 nucleotides are TGCAGTGCTAGGGACAGGGAGGGGGAGTTCCCCTACGAGCAGTACTTC.

This clonotype occurred many times. V gene TRBV7-2 combines with J gene TRBJ2-4; perhaps D is TRBD1 or TRBD2 (6 bases each). The V end was cut by 1 base, the J end by 4 bases, with 17 bases between. Germline CDR1 and CDR2: SGHTA and FQGNSA. The CDR3 consists of 17 residues. For the CDR3, the DNA is TGTGCCAGCAGCTTAGTATCCGGGGGCTCAACGAAAAACATTCAGTACTTC. Its translation is CASSLVSGGSTKNIQYF.

The gene calls are TRBV4-1 and TRBJ1-6; 7 positions match TRBD1. After removal of 0 bases from V and 6 bases from J, the junction contained 5 bases not matched to a gene. CDR3 size: 16 residues. Germline loops: CDR1 MGHRA, CDR2 YSYEKL. The CDR3 here is CASSQEDRESNSPLHF. DNA of the CDR3: TGCGCCAGCAGCCAAGAAGACAGGGAATCTAATTCACCCCTCCACTTT.

On this clonotype itself: This may arise from a read error, as a much more abundant clone is one base away. The rearrangement joins TRBV27 to TRBJ1-1; D possibly corresponds to TRBD1 (5 bases). Per germline, CDR1 MNHEY and CDR2 SMNVEV (reference sequence). The CDR3 runs 14 residues. Trimming removed 6 bases from V and 4 bases from J, with 15 bases in between. CDR3 amino acids: CASSVSPGLTEAFF. The CDR3 bases are TGTGCCAGCAGCGTCAGCCCGGGGCTCACTGAAGCTTTCTTT.

The gene calls are TRBV5-6 and TRBJ2-2; 9 bases agree with TRBD1. CDR1 and CDR2 from the germline V gene are SGHDT and YYEEEE. Trimming took 3 bases from V and 7 from J; bases not matched to a gene: 7. The length of the CDR3 is 15 residues. The CDR3 is CASSSLTGGIGELFF. DNA for the CDR3: TGTGCCAGCAGCTCCTTGACAGGGGGAATCGGGGAGCTGTTTTTT.

The J gene is TRBJ2-5, the V gene TRBV9; TRBD1 is a possible D gene (6 bases). This CDR3 spans 14 amino acids. Deletions cut 2 bases from V and 4 bases from J, with 12 bases between. Germline V gene lookup returns CDR1 SGDLS and CDR2 YYNGEE. CDR3 sequence (DNA): TGTGCCAGCAGCGTGGTCGCAGGGGCAGAGACCCAGTACTTC. Its protein is CASSVVAGAETQYF.

This clonotype was seen at least ten times. This chain links TRBV11-3 with TRBJ2-5; 10 bases align to TRBD2. The CDR3 runs to 16 residues. The V gene's germline CDR1 is SGHNT and CDR2 YENEEA. Trimming took 0 bases from V and 5 from J; bases not matched to a gene: 6. DNA for the CDR3: TGTGCCAGCAGCTTAGATCTTCAGCGGGGGGGTGAGACCCAGTACTTC. Protein: CASSLDLQRGGETQYF.

The V call is TRBV5-4, the J call TRBJ2-7, with 11 bases lining up with TRBD2. CDR3 size: 15 residues. With 7 bases clipped from V and 0 bases from J, the junction kept 6 bases outside the gene matches. Looked up from germline, CDR1 is SGHNT and CDR2 is YYREEE (reference sequence). The CDR3 loop reads CASGLAGGTSYEQYF. In nucleotides, the CDR3 is TGTGCCAGCGGGTTAGCGGGGGGGACCTCCTACGAGCAGTACTTC.

This clonotype came up a few times. This chain uses TRBV15 with TRBJ1-5; 7 bases fit TRBD1. The CDR3 extends over 15 amino acids. Germline lookup yields CDR1 LNHNV and CDR2 YYDKDF (reference sequence). Trimming cost V 4 bases and J 2 bases; bases outside gene matches: 5. Written as DNA, the CDR3 is TGTGCCACCAGCATTAACAGGGGTCGCAATCAGCCCCAGCATTTT. Protein sequence: CATSINRGRNQPQHF.

Only a few counts were recorded for this clonotype. The chain uses TRBV19 and TRBJ2-3; no firm D call. V was trimmed by 2 bases and J by 5 bases, leaving 20 bases between them. Looked up from germline, CDR1 is LNHDA and CDR2 is SQIVND (reference sequence). The CDR3 runs 17 residues. The CDR3 region is CASSISYFRQVEDTQYF. For the CDR3, the DNA is TGTGCCAGTAGTATATCCTACTTTCGGCAGGTAGAAGATACGCAGTATTTT.

This clonotype has a count of ten or more. The J gene is TRBJ2-7, the V gene TRBV2, with TRBD1 matching 7 bases. The V gene end was trimmed by 6 bases and the J gene end by 6 bases; junction bases not matched to a gene: 8. CDR3 length equals 13 residues. The germline V gene encodes CDR1 SNHLY and CDR2 FYNNEI. CDR3 region: CASSKVNRGEQYF. CDR3 sequence (DNA): TGTGCCAGCAGCAAAGTTAACAGGGGCGAGCAGTACTTC. Full variable domain (remainder filled in from reference TRBV2 and TRBJ2-7): EPEVTQTPSHQVTQMGQEVILRCVPISNHLYFYWYRQILGQKVEFLVSFYNNEISEKSEIFDDQFSVERPDGSNFTLKIRSTKLEDSAMYFCASSKVNRGEQYFGPGTRLTVT.

This clonotype was observed a handful of times. This sequence joins TRBV6-5 and TRBJ2-2; unclear D gene. In germline, CDR1 is MNHEY, CDR2 SVGAGI. CDR3 length equals 15 residues. The V end was cut by 4 bases, the J end by 0 bases, with 9 bases between. The CDR3 region has the DNA TGTGCCAGCAGTTCAGGATACCCGAACACCGGGGAGCTGTTTTTT. Its translation: CASSSGYPNTGELFF.

This clonotype was detected ten times or more. The chain links TRBV6-2 or TRBV6-3 to TRBJ1-1, with D perhaps matching TRBD1 (6 bases). Trimming left V 5 bases short and J 4 bases short, with 26 bases between. The CDR3 is made up of 18 amino acids. In germline, CDR1 is MNHEY, CDR2 SVGEGT. CDR3 bases: TGTGCCAGCAGTCCGGGGGGCTCTAGGGGACGCCTCCGCACTGAAGCTTTCTTT. This encodes CASSPGGSRGRLRTEAFF.

This clonotype was detected only a few times. V is TRBV6-1 and J is TRBJ1-5; 7 nucleotides agree with TRBD1. This CDR3 has 15 amino acids. Germline CDR1 reads MNHNS; CDR2 reads SASEGT. Trimming took 6 bases from V and 5 from J; bases not matched to a gene: 10. CDR3 region: CASRPRGPRDQPQHF. CDR3 sequence (DNA): TGTGCCAGCAGGCCTAGGGGGCCCAGGGATCAGCCCCAGCATTTT.

This chain joins TRBV20-1 and TRBJ2-5, with D possibly TRBD1 on 5 matching bases. This CDR3 is 12 amino acids long. The germline V and J ends were trimmed by 3 bases and 3 bases, with 8 bases remaining between them. CDR1 is DFQATT and CDR2 is SNEGSKA in the germline V gene (reference sequence). CDR3 coding DNA: TGCAGTGCTAGGGAAGGGGAAGAGACCCAGTACTTC. It is translated as CSAREGEETQYF.

At least ten counts were recorded for this clonotype. This chain uses TRBV7-8 with TRBJ1-1, with 7 bases identical to TRBD1. This CDR3 region has 13 residues. V lost 5 bases to trimming and J lost 10 bases; unmatched junction nucleotides: 10. Germline V gives CDR1 SGHVS, CDR2 FQNEAQ. CDR3 region: CASSPQRRGRAFF. The CDR3 DNA sequence: TGTGCCAGCAGCCCACAACGGAGGGGGCGAGCTTTCTTT.

This clonotype was seen ten or more times. The chain carries TRBV6-5 and TRBJ1-1, with no clear D. The CDR3 is 15 amino acids. Deletions cut 4 bases from V and 6 bases from J, with 18 bases between. CDR1 and CDR2 (germline): MNHEY, SVGAGI. The CDR3 sequence: CASSSLTRRDAEAFF. The CDR3 DNA reads TGTGCCAGCAGTTCGCTAACTCGTCGGGATGCTGAAGCTTTCTTT.